These 24 T cell receptor beta chains were all obtained from the same sample, sequenced in a study of early T cells in non-severe SARS-CoV-2 infection. TCRdb passed the 5' RACE reads through MiXCR, listing each CDR3 protein once. The sample carries under 85,000 distinct CDR3 sequences, about an eighth recorded once. Sequencing used whole blood. Receptor source: an adult who was a healthcare worker with PCR-confirmed SARS-CoV-2 infection or an uninfected control (not recorded which).

This clonotype occurred a few times. The rearrangement links TRBV4-2 to TRBJ1-2; D gene ambiguous. The CDR3 contains 13 residues. Trimming removed 0 bases from V and 1 base from J, with 3 bases in between. The V gene's germline CDR1 is LGHNA and CDR2 YNFKEQ. The CDR3 sequence: CASSQEGNYGYTF. The CDR3 bases are TGTGCCAGCAGCCAAGAGGGTAACTATGGCTACACCTTC.

This clonotype was recorded at least ten times. The chain uses TRBV19 and TRBJ2-7; 11 nucleotides line up with TRBD1. This CDR3 is built from 15 residues. CDR1 and CDR2 (germline): LNHDA, SQIVND (reference sequence). The V segment lost 3 bases and the J segment 6 bases; nucleotides outside the gene matches: 7. The CDR3, as DNA: TGTGCCAGTAGTATTGTCGGACAGGGGGCGACCGAGCAGTACTTC. Protein product: CASSIVGQGATEQYF.

This chain joins TRBV5-1 and TRBJ1-5, with 8 bases that match TRBD1. Trimming took 0 bases from V and 7 from J; bases not matched to a gene: 6. The CDR3 has 15 amino acids. Germline V gene lookup returns CDR1 SGHRS and CDR2 YFSETQ. The CDR3 spells CASSLVAGGDQPQHF. For the CDR3, the DNA is TGCGCCAGCAGCTTGGTGGCAGGGGGCGACCAGCCCCAGCATTTT. The full variable domain, with the rest looked up from reference TRBV5-1 and TRBJ1-5, is KAGVTQTPRYLIKTRGQQVTLSCSPISGHRSVSWYQQTPGQGLQFLFEYFSETQRNKGNFPGRFSGRQFSNSRSEMNVSTLELGDSALYLCASSLVAGGDQPQHFGDGTRLSIL.

This clonotype occurred many times. This chain connects TRBV14 to TRBJ1-1; D not certain. The CDR3 runs 14 residues. CDR1 is SGHDN and CDR2 is FVKESK in the germline V gene. Between the trimmed V and J ends, which lost 0 bases and 6 bases, there was a span of 11 bases. Here the CDR3 reads CASSQEARAAEAFF. Written as DNA, the CDR3 is TGTGCCAGCAGCCAAGAAGCGAGGGCGGCTGAAGCTTTCTTT.

This clonotype was seen many times. The chain is built from TRBV29-1 and TRBJ2-7, with D perhaps TRBD1 or TRBD2 (6 bases each). There are 12 residues in the CDR3. With 3 bases removed from V and 3 bases from J, the gap between germline ends came to 9 bases. Germline CDR1 is SQVTM and CDR2 is ANQGSEA. The CDR3 loop is CSVDGGGYEQYF. The CDR3 region has the DNA TGCAGCGTTGACGGGGGCGGCTACGAGCAGTACTTC.

The chain uses TRBV3-1 and TRBJ1-3; weak D call: TRBD1 (6 bases). V was cut by 7 bases and J by 7 bases, with 23 bases left in between. Germline CDR1 is LGHDT and CDR2 is YNNKEL (reference sequence). CDR3 size: 16 residues. The CDR3 DNA reads as TGTGCCAGCACCCCCAAGGTCGGGGGCGCGCAGAACACCATATATTTT. Amino acids: CASTPKVGGAQNTIYF.

This chain joins TRBV6-2 or TRBV6-3 and TRBJ1-5; D unresolved. CDR1 is MNHEY and CDR2 is SVGEGT in the germline V gene. The CDR3 length is 12 residues. V shed 4 bases and J shed 1 base, with 2 bases lying between them. DNA of the CDR3: TGTGCCAGCAGTTGGAGCAATCAGCCCCAGCATTTT. Residues: CASSWSNQPQHF.

This clonotype was seen repeatedly, ten times or more. The J gene is TRBJ1-1, the V gene TRBV5-1, with TRBD1 as a possible D gene (5 bases). The CDR3 totals 15 residues. Looked up from germline, CDR1 is SGHRS and CDR2 is YFSETQ. Trimming removed 4 bases at V and 1 base at J, with 14 bases between. The CDR3 region has the DNA TGCGCCAGCAGCCCATTTGGGGGTACGAACACTGAAGCTTTCTTT. This encodes CASSPFGGTNTEAFF.

The CDR3 sequence is CSALQGKADTQYF. In DNA, the CDR3 is TGCAGTGCCCTACAGGGGAAGGCAGATACGCAGTATTTT. This chain links TRBV20-1 with TRBJ2-3; TRBD1 matches 7 bases. Germline V lookup: CDR1 DFQATT, CDR2 SNEGSKA (reference sequence). V trimming: 6 bases; J trimming: 4 bases; junction bases outside the gene matches: 7. CDR3 size: 13 residues.

This clonotype has a count of ten or more. This chain connects TRBV7-9 to TRBJ1-1; 9 bases fit TRBD1. Germline V gene lookup returns CDR1 SEHNR and CDR2 FQNEAQ (reference sequence). The V and J ends lost 4 bases and 4 bases, in that order; junction bases with no gene match: 4. This CDR3 has 14 residues. In nucleotides, the CDR3 is TGTGCCAGCAGCTGGACAGGGGATGGCACTGAAGCTTTCTTT. Its translation: CASSWTGDGTEAFF.

This clonotype occurred a few times. This chain connects TRBV28 to TRBJ2-1; D gene unclear. Per the germline V gene, CDR1 is MDHEN and CDR2 is SYDVKM. Trimming stripped 2 bases from V and 5 bases from J, with 16 bases between. The CDR3 totals 16 residues. CDR3 sequence: CASSLEVAESNNEQFF. CDR3 sequence (DNA): TGTGCCAGCAGTTTAGAAGTGGCGGAAAGCAACAATGAGCAGTTCTTC.

This clonotype was observed many times. The rearrangement links TRBV2 to TRBJ2-1, with D unresolved. Trimming took 6 bases from V and 2 from J, leaving 8 bases between them. Per germline, CDR1 SNHLY and CDR2 FYNNEI. CDR3 size: 13 residues. Written as DNA, the CDR3 is TGTGCCAGCAGGGTCGACGCCTACAATGAGCAGTTCTTC. Amino acid sequence: CASRVDAYNEQFF. The whole variable domain, remainder taken from reference TRBV2 and TRBJ2-1, is EPEVTQTPSHQVTQMGQEVILRCVPISNHLYFYWYRQILGQKVEFLVSFYNNEISEKSEIFDDQFSVERPDGSNFTLKIRSTKLEDSAMYFCASRVDAYNEQFFGPGTRLTVL.

This clonotype was seen ten or more times. V is TRBV11-2 and J is TRBJ2-5; D is unresolved. V lost 5 bases and J lost 5, with 9 bases in between. This CDR3 region has 12 residues. Looked up from germline, CDR1 is SGHAT and CDR2 is FQNNGV. The CDR3 DNA is TGTGCCAGCAGCCGTGACGGGGAGACCCAGTACTTC. As protein: CASSRDGETQYF.

V and J are TRBV29-1 and TRBJ1-2; 8 bases match TRBD1. This CDR3 region has 13 residues. Germline CDR1 is SQVTM and CDR2 is ANQGSEA. The V gene end was trimmed by 4 bases and the J gene end by 5 bases; junction bases not matched to a gene: 6. CDR3 coding DNA: TGCAGCGTTGGACTTGGACAGGGTTATGGCTACACCTTC. Amino acids: CSVGLGQGYGYTF.

This clonotype was observed at least ten times. The rearrangement joins TRBV9 to TRBJ1-6; 8 bases agree with TRBD1. V was pared by 3 bases and J by 3 bases, with 8 bases of the junction left unmatched. This CDR3 is built from 17 residues. The germline V gene encodes CDR1 SGDLS and CDR2 YYNGEE. The CDR3 protein is CASSGSGGANYNSPLHF. DNA of the CDR3: TGTGCCAGCAGCGGCTCAGGGGGCGCAAACTATAATTCACCCCTCCACTTT.

In this sample, this clonotype turned up a few times. CDR3 in DNA: TGTGCCAGCAGCCAAGGTAGGACAGGGAGCCAGCCCCAGCATTTT. This translates into CASSQGRTGSQPQHF. V usage is TRBV3-1 and J usage is TRBJ1-5; the match to TRBD1 covers 8 bases. Germline values: CDR1 LGHDT, CDR2 YNNKEL (reference sequence). V shed 1 base and J 7 bases; nucleotides not matched to a gene: 6. The CDR3 runs 15 residues.

This clonotype has just a few counts. J is TRBJ1-2 and V is TRBV20-1; a possible D gene is TRBD1 (6 bases). From germline, CDR1 is DFQATT and CDR2 SNEGSKA (reference sequence). The ends were cut back, 1 base at V and 8 bases at J, with 14 bases in the middle. The CDR3 sequence is 13 residues long. The CDR3 reads CSARAKPGDGYTF. The DNA of the CDR3 is TGCAGTGCTAGAGCCAAACCAGGGGACGGCTACACCTTC.

The chain has TRBV11-2 and TRBJ2-7; the D call may be TRBD1 or TRBD2 (5 bases each). CDR1 SGHAT and CDR2 FQNNGV come from the germline V gene. The CDR3 contains 14 residues. V dropped 3 bases and J dropped 5 bases, with 14 bases sitting between them. CDR3 nucleotide sequence: TGTGCCAGCAGCTTGGAGGTGGGGCCCCACGAGCAGTACTTC. Amino acids: CASSLEVGPHEQYF. The variable domain in full, completed from reference TRBV11-2 and TRBJ2-7, reads EAGVAQSPRYKIIEKRQSVAFWCNPISGHATLYWYQQILGQGPKLLIQFQNNGVVDDSQLPKDRFSAERLKGVDSTLKIQPAKLEDSAVYLCASSLEVGPHEQYFGPGTRLTVT.

As regards this clonotype: One junction end does not reproduce the germline sequence, and a read error may be involved. The chain is built from TRBV6-5 and TRBJ1-4; tentatively, D is TRBD1 (6 bases). Germline CDR1 is MNHEY and CDR2 is SVGAGI. CDR3 length: 16 amino acids. CDR3 in DNA: TGTGCCAGCAGCCCCCAGGGGTCCCGTACTAATGAAAATCTGTTTTTT. Residues: CASSPQGSRTNENLFF.

This clonotype was counted many times. The V gene is TRBV20-1, the J gene TRBJ2-1, with a possible D match to TRBD2 (6 bases). Germline V gene lookup returns CDR1 DFQATT and CDR2 SNEGSKA (reference sequence). V gave up 1 base and J gave up 0 bases, with 13 bases separating them. The length of the CDR3 is 16 residues. For the CDR3, the DNA is TGCAGTGCTAGAGCGGATGGGAGGAGCTCCTACAATGAGCAGTTCTTC. Translated: CSARADGRSSYNEQFF.

The V and J genes are TRBV28 and TRBJ1-5; a weak D match, TRBD1 (6 bases). V lost 2 bases, J lost 6 bases, and 17 bases lay in between. This CDR3 has 16 residues. Per germline, CDR1 MDHEN and CDR2 SYDVKM. CDR3 sequence (DNA): TGTGCCAGCAGTTTAGGGGGACAAGGGAACCTTCAGCCCCAGCATTTT. Its protein product is CASSLGGQGNLQPQHF.

This clonotype was found many times. The chain has TRBV18 and TRBJ1-2, with 7 bases fitting TRBD1. Germline CDR1 reads KGHSH; CDR2 reads LQKENI. The CDR3 is 18 residues long. Trimming at V came to 1 base and at J to 6 bases, leaving 17 bases not matched to a gene. The chain's CDR3 is CASSPLTLGFRGGDGYTF. CDR3 DNA: TGTGCCAGCTCACCACTCACGCTTGGTTTTAGAGGGGGCGATGGCTACACCTTC.

V and J are TRBV7-3 and TRBJ2-5, with unresolved D. The ends were cut back, 7 bases at V and 7 bases at J, with 7 bases in the middle. CDR1 is SGHTA and CDR2 is FQGTGA in the germline V gene. The CDR3 contains 10 residues. The CDR3 region is CASTPWTQYF. The DNA for the CDR3 is TGTGCCAGCACCCCCTGGACCCAGTACTTC.

The V call is TRBV10-3, the J call TRBJ1-2, with D uncertain. V was shortened by 5 bases and J by 4 bases, with 11 bases between the two germline ends. The CDR3 length is 13 residues. Germline loops: CDR1 ENHRY, CDR2 SYGVKD. Here the CDR3 reads CAISSMGGYGYTF. For the CDR3, the DNA is TGTGCCATCAGTTCAATGGGAGGCTATGGCTACACCTTC.